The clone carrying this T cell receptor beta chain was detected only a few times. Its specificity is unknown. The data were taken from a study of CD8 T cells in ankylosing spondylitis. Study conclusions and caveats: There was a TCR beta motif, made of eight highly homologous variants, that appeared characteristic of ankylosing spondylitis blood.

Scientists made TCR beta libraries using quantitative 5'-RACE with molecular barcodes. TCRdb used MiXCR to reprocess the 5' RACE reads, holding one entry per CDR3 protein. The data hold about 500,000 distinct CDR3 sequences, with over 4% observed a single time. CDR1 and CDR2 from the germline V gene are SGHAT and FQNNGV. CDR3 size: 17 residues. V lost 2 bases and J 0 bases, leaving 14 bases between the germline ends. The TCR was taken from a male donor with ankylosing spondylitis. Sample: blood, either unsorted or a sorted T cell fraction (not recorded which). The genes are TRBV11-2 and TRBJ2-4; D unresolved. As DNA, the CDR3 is TGTGCCAGCAGCTTAACCGGATCTCGACTAGCCAAAAACATTCAGTACTTC. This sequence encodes CASSLTGSRLAKNIQYF.